The sequence of this T cell receptor (beta chain) was determined in a study of T cell repertoires in cytomegalovirus infection. The overall study: Selection of CMV epitopes for the study included recently identified HLA-C-restricted and well-studied HLA-B-restricted ones. From public TCR beta signatures came an indication of both CMV infection and matching HLA type. Findings and limits, study-wide: What dominated the ex vivo response were HLA-C-restricted CMV-specific TCR beta clonotypes. Individuals carrying CMV plus the relevant HLA were identified by cumulative frequency of public TCR beta families.

This clonotype showed up just a few times. Antigen specificity is unknown. TCRdb itself ran the reads through MiXCR, one entry per CDR3 protein. The sample records 300,000 to 400,000 distinct CDR3 sequences, roughly 25% being singletons. Trimming removed 1 base from V and 2 bases from J; junction bases left unmatched: 4. This CDR3 contains 15 residues. Germline V lookup: CDR1 MNHEY, CDR2 SVGEGT. The chain is built from TRBV6-2 or TRBV6-3 and TRBJ1-1; TRBD1 aligns across 7 bases. This receptor was identified in a human donor in good health (CMV status not recorded). Some clones in this sample may be carry-over from other donors' samples. The sample consisted of cultured PBMCs, taken from culture after CMV antigen stimulation. This CDR3 reads CASSYWGQSNTEAFF. CDR3 nucleotides: TGTGCCAGCAGTTACTGGGGACAGAGCAACACTGAAGCTTTCTTT.